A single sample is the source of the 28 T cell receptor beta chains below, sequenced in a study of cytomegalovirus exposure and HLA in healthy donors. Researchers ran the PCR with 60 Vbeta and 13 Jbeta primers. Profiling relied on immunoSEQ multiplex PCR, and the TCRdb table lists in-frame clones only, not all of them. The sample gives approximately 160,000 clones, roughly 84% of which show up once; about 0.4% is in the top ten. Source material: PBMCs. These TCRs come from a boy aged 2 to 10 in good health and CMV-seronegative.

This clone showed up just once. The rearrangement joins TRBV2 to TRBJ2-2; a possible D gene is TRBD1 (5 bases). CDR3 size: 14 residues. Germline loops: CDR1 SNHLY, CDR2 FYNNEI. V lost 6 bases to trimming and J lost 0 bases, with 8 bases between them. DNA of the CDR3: TGTGCCAGCAGAGGGGTCACGAACACCGGGGAGCTGTTTTTT. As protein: CASRGVTNTGELFF.

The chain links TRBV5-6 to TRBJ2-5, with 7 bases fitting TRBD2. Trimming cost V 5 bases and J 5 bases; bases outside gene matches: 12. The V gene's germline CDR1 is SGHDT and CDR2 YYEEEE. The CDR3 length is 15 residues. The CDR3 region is CASSWESGEGETQYF. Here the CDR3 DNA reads TGTGCCAGCAGTTGGGAGAGCGGGGAGGGGGAGACCCAGTACTTC.

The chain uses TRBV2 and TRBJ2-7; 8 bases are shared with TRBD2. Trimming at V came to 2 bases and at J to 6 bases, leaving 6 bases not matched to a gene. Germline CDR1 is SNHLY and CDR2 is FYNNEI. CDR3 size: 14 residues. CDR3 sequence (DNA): TGTGCCAGCAGTGAAAGGCCTAGCGGGTCCGAGCAGTACTTC. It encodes CASSERPSGSEQYF. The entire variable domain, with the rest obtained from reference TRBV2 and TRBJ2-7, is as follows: EPEVTQTPSHQVTQMGQEVILRCVPISNHLYFYWYRQILGQKVEFLVSFYNNEISEKSEIFDDQFSVERPDGSNFTLKIRSTKLEDSAMYFCASSERPSGSEQYFGPGTRLTVT.

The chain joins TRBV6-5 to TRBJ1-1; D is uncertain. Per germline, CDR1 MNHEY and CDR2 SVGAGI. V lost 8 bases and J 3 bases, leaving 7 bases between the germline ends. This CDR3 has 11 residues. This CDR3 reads CASLRDTEAFF. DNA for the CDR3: TGTGCCAGCCTGCGAGACACTGAAGCTTTCTTT.

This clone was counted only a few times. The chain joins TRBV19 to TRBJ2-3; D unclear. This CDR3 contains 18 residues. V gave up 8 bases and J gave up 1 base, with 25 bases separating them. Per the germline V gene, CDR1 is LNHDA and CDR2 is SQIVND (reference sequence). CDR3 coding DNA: TGTGCCAGTCGGCCCTGGAGTGAGTTTTCCCACGGCACAGATACGCAGTATTTT. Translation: CASRPWSEFSHGTDTQYF. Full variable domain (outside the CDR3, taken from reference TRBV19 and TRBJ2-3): DGGITQSPKYLFRKEGQNVTLSCEQNLNHDAMYWYRQDPGQGLRLIYYSQIVNDFQKGDIAEGYSVSREKKESFPLTVTSAQKNPTAFYLCASRPWSEFSHGTDTQYFGPGTRLTVL.

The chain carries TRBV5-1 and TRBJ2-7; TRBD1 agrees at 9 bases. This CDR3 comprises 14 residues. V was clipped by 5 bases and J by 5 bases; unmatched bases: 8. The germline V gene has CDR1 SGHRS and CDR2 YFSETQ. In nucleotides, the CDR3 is TGCGCCAGCAGATCGGACAGGGGCCCCAACGAGCAGTACTTC. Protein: CASRSDRGPNEQYF. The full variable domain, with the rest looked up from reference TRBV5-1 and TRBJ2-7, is KAGVTQTPRYLIKTRGQQVTLSCSPISGHRSVSWYQQTPGQGLQFLFEYFSETQRNKGNFPGRFSGRQFSNSRSEMNVSTLELGDSALYLCASRSDRGPNEQYFGPGTRLTVT.

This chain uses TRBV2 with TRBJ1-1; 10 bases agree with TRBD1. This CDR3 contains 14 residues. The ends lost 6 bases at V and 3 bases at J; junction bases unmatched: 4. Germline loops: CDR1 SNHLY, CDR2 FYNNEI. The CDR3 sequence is CASRGTGVDTEAFF. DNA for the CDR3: TGTGCCAGCAGGGGGACAGGGGTTGACACTGAAGCTTTCTTT. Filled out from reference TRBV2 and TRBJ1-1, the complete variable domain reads EPEVTQTPSHQVTQMGQEVILRCVPISNHLYFYWYRQILGQKVEFLVSFYNNEISEKSEIFDDQFSVERPDGSNFTLKIRSTKLEDSAMYFCASRGTGVDTEAFFGQGTRLTVV.

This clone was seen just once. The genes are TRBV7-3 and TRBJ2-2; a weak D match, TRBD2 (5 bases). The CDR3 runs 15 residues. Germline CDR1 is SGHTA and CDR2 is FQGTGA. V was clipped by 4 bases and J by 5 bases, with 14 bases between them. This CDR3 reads CASSSPGVHTGELFF. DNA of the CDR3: TGTGCCAGCAGCTCCCCCGGGGTGCATACCGGGGAGCTGTTTTTT. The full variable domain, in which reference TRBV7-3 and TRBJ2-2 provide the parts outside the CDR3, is GAGVSQTPSNKVTEKGKYVELRCDPISGHTALYWYRQSLGQGPEFLIYFQGTGAADDSGLPNDRFFAVRPEGSVSTLKIQRTERGDSAVYLCASSSPGVHTGELFFGEGSRLTVL.

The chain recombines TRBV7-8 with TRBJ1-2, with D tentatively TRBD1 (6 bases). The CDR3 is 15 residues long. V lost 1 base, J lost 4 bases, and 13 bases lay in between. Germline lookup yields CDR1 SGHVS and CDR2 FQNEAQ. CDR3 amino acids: CASSLGAGDLYGYTF. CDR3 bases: TGTGCCAGCAGCTTAGGGGCAGGGGATCTCTATGGCTACACCTTC.

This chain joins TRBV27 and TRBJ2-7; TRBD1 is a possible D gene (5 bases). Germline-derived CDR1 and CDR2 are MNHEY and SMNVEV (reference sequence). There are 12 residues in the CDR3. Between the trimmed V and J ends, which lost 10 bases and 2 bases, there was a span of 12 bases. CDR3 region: CATGDSTYEQYF. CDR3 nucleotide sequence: TGTGCCACCGGTGACAGCACCTACGAGCAGTACTTC.

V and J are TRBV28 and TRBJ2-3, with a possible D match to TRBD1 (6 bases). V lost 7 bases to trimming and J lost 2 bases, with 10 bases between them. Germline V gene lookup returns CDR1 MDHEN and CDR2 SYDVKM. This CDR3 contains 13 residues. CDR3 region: CASKGDTTDTQYF. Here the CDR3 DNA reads TGTGCCAGCAAAGGGGACACCACAGATACGCAGTATTTT.

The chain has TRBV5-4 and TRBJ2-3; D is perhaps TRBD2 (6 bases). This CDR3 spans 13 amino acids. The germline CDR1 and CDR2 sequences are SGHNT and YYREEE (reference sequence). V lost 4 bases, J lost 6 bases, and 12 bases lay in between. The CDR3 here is CASSQGRGDTQYF. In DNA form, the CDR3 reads TGTGCCAGCAGCCAAGGCCGGGGGGATACGCAGTATTTT.

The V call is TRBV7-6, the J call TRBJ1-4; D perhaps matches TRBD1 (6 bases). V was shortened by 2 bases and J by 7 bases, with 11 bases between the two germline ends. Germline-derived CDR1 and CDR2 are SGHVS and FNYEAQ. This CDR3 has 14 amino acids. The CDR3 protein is CASSLRRGGEKLFF. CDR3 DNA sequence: TGTGCCAGCAGCTTACGCAGGGGCGGTGAAAAACTGTTTTTT.

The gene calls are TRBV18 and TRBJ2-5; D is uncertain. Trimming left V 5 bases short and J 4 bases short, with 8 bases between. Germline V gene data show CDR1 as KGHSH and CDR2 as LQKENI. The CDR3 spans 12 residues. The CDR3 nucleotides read TGTGCCAGCTCAGATGAGCCAGAGACCCAGTACTTC. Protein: CASSDEPETQYF.

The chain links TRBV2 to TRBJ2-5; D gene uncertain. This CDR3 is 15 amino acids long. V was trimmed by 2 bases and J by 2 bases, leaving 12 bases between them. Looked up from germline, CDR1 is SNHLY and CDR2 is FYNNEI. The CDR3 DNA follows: TGTGCCAGCAGTGAAAGCACTTATCTACAAGAGACCCAGTACTTC. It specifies CASSESTYLQETQYF.

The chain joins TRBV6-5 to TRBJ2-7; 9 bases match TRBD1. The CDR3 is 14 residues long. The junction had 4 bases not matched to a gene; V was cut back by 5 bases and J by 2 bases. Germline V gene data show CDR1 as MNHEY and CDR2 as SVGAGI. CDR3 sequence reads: CASSDGQGTYEQYF. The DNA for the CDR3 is TGTGCCAGCAGTGACGGACAGGGGACCTACGAGCAGTACTTC.

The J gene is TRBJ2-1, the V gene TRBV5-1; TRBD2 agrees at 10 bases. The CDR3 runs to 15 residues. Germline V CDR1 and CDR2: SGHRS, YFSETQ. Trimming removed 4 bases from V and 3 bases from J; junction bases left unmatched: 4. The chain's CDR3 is CASSRSSGGYNEQFF. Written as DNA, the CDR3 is TGCGCCAGCAGCCGTTCTAGCGGGGGCTACAATGAGCAGTTCTTC.

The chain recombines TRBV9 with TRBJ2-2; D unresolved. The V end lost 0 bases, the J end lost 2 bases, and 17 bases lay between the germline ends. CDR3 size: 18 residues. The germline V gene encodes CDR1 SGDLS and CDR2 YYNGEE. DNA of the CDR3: TGTGCCAGCAGCGTAGATAGTCTGGGCAGAGTAAACACCGGGGAGCTGTTTTTT. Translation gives CASSVDSLGRVNTGELFF.

The CDR3, as DNA: TGTGCCAGCAGCTTGGACAGGGAGACTGAAGCTTTCTTT. Protein product: CASSLDRETEAFF. V is TRBV5-4 and J is TRBJ1-1; D perhaps matches TRBD1 (6 bases). This CDR3 is 13 amino acids long. Deletions cut 0 bases from V and 5 bases from J, with 8 bases between. Germline lookup yields CDR1 SGHNT and CDR2 YYREEE (reference sequence). Full variable domain (missing parts from reference TRBV5-4 and TRBJ1-1): ETGVTQSPTHLIKTRGQQVTLRCSSQSGHNTVSWYQQALGQGPQFIFQYYREEENGRGNFPPRFSGLQFPNYSSELNVNALELDDSALYLCASSLDRETEAFFGQGTRLTVV.

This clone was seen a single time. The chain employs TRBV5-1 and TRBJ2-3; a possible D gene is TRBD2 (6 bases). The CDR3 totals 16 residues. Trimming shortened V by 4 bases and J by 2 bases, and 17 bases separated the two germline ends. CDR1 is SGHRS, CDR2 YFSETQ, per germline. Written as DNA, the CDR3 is TGCGCCAGCAGCCCTGGGGGTAGCGGAGACACAGATACGCAGTATTTT. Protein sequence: CASSPGGSGDTDTQYF.

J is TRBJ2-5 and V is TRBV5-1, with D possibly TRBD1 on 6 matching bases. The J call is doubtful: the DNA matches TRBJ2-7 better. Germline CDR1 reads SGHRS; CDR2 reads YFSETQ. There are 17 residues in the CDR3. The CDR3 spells CASRAQGLEGDSYEQYF. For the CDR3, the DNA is TGCGCCAGCAGAGCCCAGGGGTTAGAGGGGGATTCCTACGAGCAGTACTTC.

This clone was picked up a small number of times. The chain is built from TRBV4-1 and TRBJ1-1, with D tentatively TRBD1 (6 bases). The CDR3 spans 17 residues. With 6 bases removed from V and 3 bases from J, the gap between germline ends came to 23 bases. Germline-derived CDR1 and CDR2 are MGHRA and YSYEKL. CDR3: CASRLILQGPGHTEAFF. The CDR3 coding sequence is TGCGCCAGCAGACTCATATTACAGGGTCCGGGGCACACTGAAGCTTTCTTT.

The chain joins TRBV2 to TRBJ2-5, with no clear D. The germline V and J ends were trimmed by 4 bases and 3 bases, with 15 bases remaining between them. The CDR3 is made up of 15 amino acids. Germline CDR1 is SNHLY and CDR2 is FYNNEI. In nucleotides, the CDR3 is TGTGCCAGCAGTGCTACAAATCACCTAGAAGAGACCCAGTACTTC. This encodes CASSATNHLEETQYF.

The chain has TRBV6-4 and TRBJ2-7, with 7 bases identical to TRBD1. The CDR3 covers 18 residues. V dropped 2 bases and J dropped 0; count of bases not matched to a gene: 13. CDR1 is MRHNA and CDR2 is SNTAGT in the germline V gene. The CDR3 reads CASSDGRQGFTFSYEQYF. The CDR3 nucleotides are TGTGCCAGCAGTGACGGGAGACAGGGTTTCACCTTCTCCTACGAGCAGTACTTC.

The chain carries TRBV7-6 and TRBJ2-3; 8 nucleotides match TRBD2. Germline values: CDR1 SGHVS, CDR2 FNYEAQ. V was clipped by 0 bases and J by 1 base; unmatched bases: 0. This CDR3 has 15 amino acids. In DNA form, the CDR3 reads TGTGCCAGCAGCTTAGCAGCGGGGGGCACAGATACGCAGTATTTT. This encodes CASSLAAGGTDTQYF.

For the CDR3, the DNA is TGTGCCAGCAGTTCTACCTACCCGGGGATTGGAGGGATAACAAACACTGAAGCTTTCTTT. Its translation is CASSSTYPGIGGITNTEAFF. The chain is built from TRBV27 and TRBJ1-1; D unresolved. Germline CDR1 is MNHEY and CDR2 is SMNVEV (reference sequence). The CDR3 totals 20 residues. V dropped 4 bases and J dropped 2 bases, with 29 bases sitting between them.

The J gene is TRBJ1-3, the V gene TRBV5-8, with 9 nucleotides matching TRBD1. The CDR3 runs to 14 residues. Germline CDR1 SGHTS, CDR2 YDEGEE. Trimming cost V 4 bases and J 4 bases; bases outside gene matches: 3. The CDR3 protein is CASSTGTGGNTIYF. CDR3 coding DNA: TGTGCCAGCAGCACCGGGACAGGGGGAAACACCATATATTTT.

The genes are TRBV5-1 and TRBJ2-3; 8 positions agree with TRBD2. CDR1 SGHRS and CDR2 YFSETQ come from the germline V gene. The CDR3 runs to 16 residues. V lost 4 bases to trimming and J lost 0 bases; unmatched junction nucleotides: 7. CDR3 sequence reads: CASSVFSGASTDTQYF. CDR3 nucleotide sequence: TGCGCCAGCAGCGTTTTTAGCGGGGCTAGCACAGATACGCAGTATTTT.